This T cell receptor beta chain was sequenced during a study of shared clonotypes between healthy human individuals (dated by TCRdb to the early 2020s). Background for the entire study: Two women and a few men aged 18 to 49 years were included in the cohort. Different laboratories and diverse techniques were used to prepare libraries and sequence TCR repertoires, to increase sequencing depth and limit assay-specific biases. Per donor, leukapheresis produced somewhere between about 0.94 and 10 billion PBMCs. The study deeply sequenced blood TCR repertoires of roughly five healthy adults to estimate repertoire size and the extent of clonotype sharing between individuals. For each donor, CD4 naive and CD4 memory were each given three plates, CD8 naive was given two plates, and CD8 memory was given one plate.

Using the deep immunoSEQ assay, TCR CDR3 regions were amplified from genomic DNA by multiplex PCR. Genomic DNA extracted from each cell subset was distributed evenly over all wells of several immunoSEQ 96-well plates, and each plate served as one replicate. Each replicate PCR for sorted subsets received approximately 200 ng genomic DNA, equal to roughly 33,000 T cell genomes. Purified libraries were measured with a Qubit 3.0 fluorometer, size-checked on a Bioanalyzer 2100, and measured again with the KAPA Library Quantification kit. A separate single-read 150-cycle Illumina NextSeq 550 flow cell was used to sequence each immunoSEQ 96-well plate. The original methods were these. Because the immunoSEQ output held only junctional sequences and lacked quality scores, the filtering could not match the filtering applied to full-length reads. Sequences were annotated with PyIR, a Python wrapper for IgBLAST v1.9, using IMGT germline references to assign V/J genes and CDR3. Reads were filtered out if the reads had weak V/J assignments (E-value above 1e-6), no CDR3, stop codons, out-of-frame junctions, or ambiguous translated residues. V3J clonotypes were defined as sequences sharing the same inferred V gene, J gene, and CDR3 amino acid sequence. To compute the percentage overlap between repertoires, the number of shared unique clonotypes was divided by the size of the smaller repertoire. Three approaches were used to assess repertoire richness: RTK rarefaction, the Chao1 estimator, and Recon v2.1 estimates of unobserved clonotypes. OLGA was used to compute generation probabilities for all TCRbeta clonotypes that the gDNA method yielded from a few donors. TCRdb re-hosts the immuneACCESS table, in-frame sequences only. Its copies lack some clones; in the studies checked, an unresolved V gene accounts for under half of them, and the cause for the rest is not known. V and J calls and clone size are given by that table; D and trimming were obtained from the DNA. Recorded for this sample are 200,000 to 250,000 clones; just over 65% of them occurred a single time. 11% of the sample goes to the ten largest clones.

For this chain, trimming is 1 base at the V end and 9 bases at the J end, and the number of junction bases without a gene match is 11. Spanning cysteine to phenylalanine, the CDR3 consists of 16 amino acids. Only the CDR3 region is kept as DNA, spanning 48 bases read in frame from base 1. Looking up the germline V gene (reference sequence) yields CDR1 SEHNR and CDR2 FQNEAQ. The donors were healthy, HIV-negative adults with no recently reported acute infections or vaccinations. All donors were Caucasian adults living in Nashville, Tennessee, USA. CD4+ T cells were enriched through magnetic negative selection, after which naive cells were positively selected on CD45RA and the remaining negative fraction served as the memory subset. Blood was collected by leukapheresis, and PBMCs were isolated by Ficoll-Histopaque density gradient centrifugation and then cryopreserved in liquid nitrogen vapor phase. Analytical flow cytometry was used to check the purity and quantity of every magnetically sorted T cell population. Genomic DNA was isolated from every sorted fraction and measured by UV absorbance on a Nanodrop 2000c.

With respect to this clone: The target of this receptor is not known. The input lacks base qualities; no much larger clone sits a single base away.

Beyond this particular receptor, the publication reports: Because the study included only a small number of donors, the genetic and exposure-history diversity represented was limited. Only blood was sampled, and tissue TCR repertoires likely differ from those in blood. Naive subsets generally had larger estimated clonotype richness than memory subsets. Pairwise subsampling indicated that sequencing depth was expected to affect the degree of clonotype sharing among donors. Higher generation probabilities were observed for clonotypes shared by all four sorted-subset donors than for non-shared clonotypes. When a handful of donors were compared, the shared fraction of clonotypes was 5% to 6.5% for naive CD4, more than 3% for naive CD8, 2% to 2.5% for memory CD4, and less than 0.45% for memory CD8. Incomplete sequencing was indicated by rarefaction of sorted-subset datasets, despite the large sequencing depth.

What was sequenced was memory CD4+ T cells sorted from blood. The cell subset or site label of this sample denotes: CD45RA-negative fraction. The chain joins TRBV7-9 to TRBJ2-1; TRBD1 matches 8 bases in the middle. The TCR was taken from a man aged 30 to 45 in good health. The CDR3 region: CASSLVKAGGKREQFF. The sequenced DNA: TGTGCCAGCAGCTTAGTTAAGGCAGGGGGCAAGCGTGAGCAGTTCTTC.